This T cell receptor (beta chain) stems from a study of molecular identifiers for immune sequencing clone quantification. The V gene lost 5 bases and the J gene lost 8 bases, with 22 bases spanning the gap. CDR3 length: 16 amino acids. CDR1 MNHEY and CDR2 SMNVEV come from the germline V gene (reference sequence). Via MiXCR, TCRdb re-called the PCR reads, giving one row per CDR3 protein. Of over 90,000 distinct CDR3 sequences in the sample, 30% to 45% were seen once. Sequencing was performed on naive CD8+ T cells from blood, with Jurkat cell RNA spiked in. Subset defined: FACS-sorted CD8+CD4-CCR7+CD45RA+ naive T cells. This rearrangement joins TRBV27 to TRBJ2-1, with D possibly being TRBD2 (5 bases). This sequence originates from a human donor in good health. Some libraries in this study had Jurkat cell RNA spiked in. For the CDR3, the DNA is TGTGCCAGCAGTCCTTCTAGCATTGGTTGGTATCATGAGCAGTTCTTC. This gives the protein CASSPSSIGWYHEQFF.